This T cell receptor beta chain is drawn from a study of blood T cell repertoires in COVID-19. Study at large: There were acute and convalescent COVID-19 samples, and they came from the United States, Italy and Spain. From T cells, B-cell-depleted T cells, or PBMCs came the material, which was cDNA or gDNA.

A few counts support this clone. This CDR3 has 13 residues. V shed 4 bases and J shed 1 base, with 7 bases lying between them. Under the authors' procedure: The assay estimated nucleated cells by amplifying reference gene primers. Data came from immunoSEQ multiplex PCR; TCRdb stores just in-frame clones and leaves some out. V, J and clone size were drawn from that table, and D and trimming were deduced from the DNA. The data hold roughly 90,000 clones, with around 86% observed a single time. The chain employs TRBV12-3 or TRBV12-4 and TRBJ1-1, with D perhaps TRBD1 (6 bases). This TCR derives from a man aged 40-49 years with acute or convalescent COVID-19. Input material: peripheral blood. The CDR3 nucleotides are TGTGCCAGCAGTTCGACAGGGAACACTGAAGCTTTCTTT. This encodes CASSSTGNTEAFF.